This record looks at one T cell receptor beta chain sequence and its context. What it binds is unknown. Clones were read by immunoSEQ multiplex PCR, and TCRdb kept only the in-frame ones, dropping some. The sample consists of roughly 300,000 clones, roughly 91% of them appearing once. This record belongs to a study of Ad26.COV2.S vaccination and SARS-CoV-2 variants. The overall study: The trial was COV1001 and the donor's arm was Ad26.COV2.S.

As to treatment: around 19 received Ad26.COV2.S at low or high dose, single or two shots; 5 received placebo; per-sample allocation not given. Day 63 following the first vaccine or placebo injection was when the samples were taken. Based in Boston, the donor was an adult of 18-55 years. Expression of Wuhan-strain SARS-CoV-2 spike came from the Ad26 vector that formed the vaccine. With V trimmed by 7 bases and J by 3 bases, 3 bases remained unmatched. Germline CDR1 is PRHDT and CDR2 is FYEKMQ (reference sequence). The CDR3 runs 14 residues. Regarding the study as a whole: Ad26.COV2.S recipients had broader spike-specific TCRs (P = 0.0014).

The chain carries TRBV13 and TRBJ2-1; TRBD2 aligns across 10 bases. The clonotype originates from a person aged 18 to 65 who received the Ad26.COV2.S COVID-19 vaccine or a placebo. Sequencing used peripheral blood, obtained in a trial of Ad26.COV2.S vaccine versus placebo. Here the CDR3 reads CASMASGGYNEQFF. The CDR3 DNA is TGTGCCAGCATGGCTAGCGGGGGCTACAATGAGCAGTTCTTC.